A single sample is the source of the 6 T cell receptor beta chains below, sequenced in a study of cytomegalovirus exposure and HLA in healthy donors. PCR primers comprised 60 Vbeta and 13 Jbeta primers. The assay was immunoSEQ multiplex PCR, and TCRdb's table has in-frame clones only and misses some. There are about 110,000 clones in the sample; roughly 85% occur only once, and about 3.4% lies in the top ten. The sequenced material came from PBMCs. Receptor source: a woman in her forties in good health and CMV-seronegative.

This clone is a singleton in its sample. One junction end disagrees with the germline gene, perhaps due to a read error. The chain is built from TRBV11-2 and TRBJ2-5; D remains unclear. The CDR3 has 13 amino acids. Germline V CDR1 and CDR2: SGHAT, FQNNGV. The CDR3 reads CASSLDREEAQYF. CDR3 DNA: TGTGCCAGCAGCTTAGACCGTGAAGAGGCCCAGTACTTC.

This sequence joins TRBV5-8 and TRBJ2-1; the match to TRBD2 covers 9 bases. CDR3 size: 15 residues. CDR1 and CDR2 (germline): SGHTS, YDEGEE. J lost 5 bases, V lost 1 base, and 4 bases had no gene match. The CDR3 region is CASSLTPSGNNEQFF. In DNA, the CDR3 is TGTGCCAGCAGCTTGACCCCTAGCGGGAACAATGAGCAGTTCTTC. The complete variable domain, with remaining parts taken from reference TRBV5-8 and TRBJ2-1, reads EAGVTQSPTHLIKTRGQQATLRCSPISGHTSVYWYQQALGLGLQFLLWYDEGEERNRGNFPPRFSGRQFPNYSSELNVNALELEDSALYLCASSLTPSGNNEQFFGPGTRLTVL.

This rearrangement joins TRBV7-2 to TRBJ2-2; a possible D gene is TRBD1 (6 bases). Germline CDR1 is SGHTA and CDR2 is FQGNSA. Between the trimmed V and J ends, which lost 4 bases and 3 bases, there was a span of 9 bases. The CDR3 consists of 14 residues. The CDR3 here is CASSYRAHTGELFF. CDR3 coding DNA: TGTGCCAGCAGCTACAGGGCCCACACCGGGGAGCTGTTTTTT.

The chain links TRBV6-5 to TRBJ2-1; unclear D gene. V gave up 4 bases and J gave up 6 bases, with 16 bases separating them. CDR1 is MNHEY, CDR2 SVGAGI, per germline. The CDR3 has 15 amino acids. This chain's CDR3 is CASSSVRKASNEQFF. The CDR3 DNA is TGTGCCAGCAGTTCCGTGCGGAAGGCGAGCAATGAGCAGTTCTTC.

The chain is built from TRBV7-9 and TRBJ1-1; no clear D. The CDR3 runs to 14 residues. The ends were cut back, 4 bases at V and 1 base at J, with 10 bases in the middle. The germline V gene has CDR1 SEHNR and CDR2 FQNEAQ (reference sequence). CDR3: CASSYETGNTEAFF. The CDR3 DNA reads TGTGCCAGCAGCTATGAGACGGGGAACACTGAAGCTTTCTTT.

The V gene is TRBV5-1, the J gene TRBJ1-3; TRBD1 aligns across 7 bases. V dropped 4 bases and J dropped 0; count of bases not matched to a gene: 4. This CDR3 has 15 amino acids. CDR1 is SGHRS and CDR2 is YFSETQ in the germline V gene. CDR3 sequence reads: CASSRQGLSGNTIYF. For the CDR3, the DNA is TGCGCCAGCAGCCGACAGGGCCTCTCTGGAAACACCATATATTTT.